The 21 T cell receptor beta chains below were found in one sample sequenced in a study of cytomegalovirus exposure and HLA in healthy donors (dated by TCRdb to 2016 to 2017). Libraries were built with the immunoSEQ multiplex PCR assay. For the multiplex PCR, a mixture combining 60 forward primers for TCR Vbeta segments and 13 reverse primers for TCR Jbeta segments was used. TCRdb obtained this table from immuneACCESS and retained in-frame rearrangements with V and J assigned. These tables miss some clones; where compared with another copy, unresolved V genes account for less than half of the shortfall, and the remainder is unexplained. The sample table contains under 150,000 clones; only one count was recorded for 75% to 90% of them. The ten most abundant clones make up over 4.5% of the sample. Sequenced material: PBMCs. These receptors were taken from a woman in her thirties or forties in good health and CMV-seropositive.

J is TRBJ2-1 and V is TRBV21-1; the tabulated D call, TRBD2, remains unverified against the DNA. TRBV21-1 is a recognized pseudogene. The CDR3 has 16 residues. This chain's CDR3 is CASSSLTRSSYNEQFF. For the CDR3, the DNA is TGTGCCAGCAGCAGCCTTACTCGTAGCTCCTACAATGAGCAGTTCTTC.

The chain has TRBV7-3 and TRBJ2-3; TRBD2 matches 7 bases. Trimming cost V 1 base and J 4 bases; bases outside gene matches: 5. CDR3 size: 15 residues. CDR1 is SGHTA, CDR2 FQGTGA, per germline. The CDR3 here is CASSLIGGSPDTQYF. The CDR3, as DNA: TGTGCCAGCAGCTTAATTGGCGGGAGCCCAGATACGCAGTATTTT.

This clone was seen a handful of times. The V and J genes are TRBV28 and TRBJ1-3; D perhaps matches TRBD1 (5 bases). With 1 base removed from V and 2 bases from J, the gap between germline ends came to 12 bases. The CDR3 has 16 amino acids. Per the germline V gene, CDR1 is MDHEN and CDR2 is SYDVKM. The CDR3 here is CASSLSGVVTGNTIYF. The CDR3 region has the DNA TGTGCCAGCAGTTTATCGGGGGTTGTAACTGGAAACACCATATATTTT.

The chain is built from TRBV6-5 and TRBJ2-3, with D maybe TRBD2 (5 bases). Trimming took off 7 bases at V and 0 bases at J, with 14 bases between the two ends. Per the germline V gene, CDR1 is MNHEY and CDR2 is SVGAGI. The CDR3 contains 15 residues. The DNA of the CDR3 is TGTGCCAGCAATGCCGGACTGAGCAGCACAGATACGCAGTATTTT. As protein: CASNAGLSSTDTQYF.

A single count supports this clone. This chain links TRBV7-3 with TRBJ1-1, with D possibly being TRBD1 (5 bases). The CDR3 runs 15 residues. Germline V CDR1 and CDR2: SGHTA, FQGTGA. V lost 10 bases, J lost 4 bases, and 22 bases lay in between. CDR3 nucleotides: TGTGCCACCAAAGCCCAACGGGGGGTGAGCACTGAAGCTTTCTTT. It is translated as CATKAQRGVSTEAFF.

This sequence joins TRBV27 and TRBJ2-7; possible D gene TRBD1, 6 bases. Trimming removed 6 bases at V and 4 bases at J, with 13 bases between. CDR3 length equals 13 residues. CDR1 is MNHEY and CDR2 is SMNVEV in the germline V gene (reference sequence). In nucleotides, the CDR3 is TGTGCCAGCAGAACGATAGGACAGTACGAGCAGTACTTC. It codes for CASRTIGQYEQYF.

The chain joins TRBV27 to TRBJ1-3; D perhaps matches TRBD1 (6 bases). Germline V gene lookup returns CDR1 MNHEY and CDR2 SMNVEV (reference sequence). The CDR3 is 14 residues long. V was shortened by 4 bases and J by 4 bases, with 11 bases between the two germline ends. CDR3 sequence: CASSSSGVGNTIYF. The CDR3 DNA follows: TGTGCCAGCAGTTCCTCAGGGGTAGGAAACACCATATATTTT.

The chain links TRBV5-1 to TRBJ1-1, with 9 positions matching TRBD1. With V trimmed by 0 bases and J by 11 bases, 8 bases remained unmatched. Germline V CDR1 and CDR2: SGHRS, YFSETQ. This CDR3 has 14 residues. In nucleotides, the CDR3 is TGCGCCAGCAGCTTGGACAGGGGGCCTTTGGGTGCTTTCTTT. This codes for CASSLDRGPLGAFF.

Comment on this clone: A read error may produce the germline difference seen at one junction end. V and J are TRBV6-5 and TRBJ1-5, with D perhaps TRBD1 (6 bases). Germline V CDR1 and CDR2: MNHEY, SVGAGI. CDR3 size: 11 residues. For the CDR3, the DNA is TGTGCCAGCACCCGAGAGGGGGTCCCGTATTTT. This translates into CASTREGVPYF.

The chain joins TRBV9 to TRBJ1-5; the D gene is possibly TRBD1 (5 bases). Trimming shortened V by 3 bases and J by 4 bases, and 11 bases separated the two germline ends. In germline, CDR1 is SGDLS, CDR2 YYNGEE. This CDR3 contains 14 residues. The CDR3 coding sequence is TGTGCCAGCAGCGCAACAGGAGGGAATCAGCCCCAGCATTTT. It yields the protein CASSATGGNQPQHF.

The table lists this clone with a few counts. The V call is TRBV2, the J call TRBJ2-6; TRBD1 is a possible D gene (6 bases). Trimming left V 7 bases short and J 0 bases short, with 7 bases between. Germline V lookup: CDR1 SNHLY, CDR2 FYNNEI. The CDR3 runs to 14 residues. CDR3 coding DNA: TGTGCCAGCACACAGGGCTCTGGGGCCAACGTCCTGACTTTC. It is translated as CASTQGSGANVLTF.

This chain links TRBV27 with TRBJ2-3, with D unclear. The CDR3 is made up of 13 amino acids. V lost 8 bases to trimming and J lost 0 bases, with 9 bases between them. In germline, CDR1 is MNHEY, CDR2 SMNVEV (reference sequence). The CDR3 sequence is CASSLQSTDTQYF. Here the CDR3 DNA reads TGTGCCAGCTCGTTGCAGAGCACAGATACGCAGTATTTT.

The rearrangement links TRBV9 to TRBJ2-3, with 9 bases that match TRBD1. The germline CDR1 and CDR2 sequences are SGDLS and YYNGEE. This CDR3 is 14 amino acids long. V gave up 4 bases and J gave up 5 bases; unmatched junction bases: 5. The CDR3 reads CASSPGQGVDTQYF. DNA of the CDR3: TGTGCCAGCAGCCCGGGACAGGGTGTAGATACGCAGTATTTT.

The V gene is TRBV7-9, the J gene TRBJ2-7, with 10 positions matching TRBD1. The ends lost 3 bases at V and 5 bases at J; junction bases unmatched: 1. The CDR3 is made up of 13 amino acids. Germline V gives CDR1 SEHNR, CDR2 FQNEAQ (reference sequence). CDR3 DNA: TGTGCCAGCAGCTTGGGGACAGGGGACGAGCAGTACTTC. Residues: CASSLGTGDEQYF.

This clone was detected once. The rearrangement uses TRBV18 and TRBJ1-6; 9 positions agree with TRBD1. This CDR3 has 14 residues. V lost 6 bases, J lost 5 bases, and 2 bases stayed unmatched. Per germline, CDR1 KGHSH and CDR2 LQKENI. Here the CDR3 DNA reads TGTGCCAGCTCCCGGGACAGGGATAATTCACCCCTCCACTTT. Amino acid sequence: CASSRDRDNSPLHF.

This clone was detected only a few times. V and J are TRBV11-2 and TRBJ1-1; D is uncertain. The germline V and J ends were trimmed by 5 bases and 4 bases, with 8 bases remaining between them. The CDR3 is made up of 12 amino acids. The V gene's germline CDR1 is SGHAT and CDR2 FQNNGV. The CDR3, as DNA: TGTGCCAGCAGCAGAGGCGGCACTGAAGCTTTCTTT. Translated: CASSRGGTEAFF.

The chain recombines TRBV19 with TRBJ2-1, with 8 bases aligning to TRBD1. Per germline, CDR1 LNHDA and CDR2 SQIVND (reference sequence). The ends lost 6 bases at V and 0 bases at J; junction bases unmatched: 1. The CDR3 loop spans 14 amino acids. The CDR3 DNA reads TGTGCCAGTAGGGACAGGGACTCCTACAATGAGCAGTTCTTC. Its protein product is CASRDRDSYNEQFF.

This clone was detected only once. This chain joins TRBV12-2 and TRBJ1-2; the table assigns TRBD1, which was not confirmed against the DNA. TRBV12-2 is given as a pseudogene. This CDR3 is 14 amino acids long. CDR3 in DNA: TGTGCAAGTCGCTTAGGGCCGACTAACTATGGCTACACCTTC. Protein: CASRLGPTNYGYTF.

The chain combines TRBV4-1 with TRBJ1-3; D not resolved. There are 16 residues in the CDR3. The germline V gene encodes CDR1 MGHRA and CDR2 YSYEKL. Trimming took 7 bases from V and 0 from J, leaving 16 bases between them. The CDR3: CASTGRLLSSGNTIYF. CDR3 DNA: TGCGCCAGCACAGGCAGGCTTTTAAGCTCTGGAAACACCATATATTTT.

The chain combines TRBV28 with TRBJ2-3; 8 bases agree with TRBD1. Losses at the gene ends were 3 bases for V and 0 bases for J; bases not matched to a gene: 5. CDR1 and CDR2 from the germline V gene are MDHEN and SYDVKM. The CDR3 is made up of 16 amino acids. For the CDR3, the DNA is TGTGCCAGCAGTTTGATCCAGGGGGCTAGCACAGATACGCAGTATTTT. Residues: CASSLIQGASTDTQYF.

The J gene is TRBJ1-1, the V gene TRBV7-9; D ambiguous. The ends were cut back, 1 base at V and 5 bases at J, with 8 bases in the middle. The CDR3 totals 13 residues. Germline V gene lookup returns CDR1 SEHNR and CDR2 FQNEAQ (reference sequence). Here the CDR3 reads CASSLEHTTEAFF. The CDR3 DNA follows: TGTGCCAGCAGCTTAGAACATACGACTGAAGCTTTCTTT.